Many counts were recorded for the clone carrying this TCR beta chain. Its antigen is unidentified. Primed by a sample-barcoded 5' primer and a J-beta primer mix, a second PCR proceeded for roughly 6 to 12 cycles. There were at least 2.5 million CDR3-containing paired-end reads obtained from each sample. From the 5' RACE reads, TCRdb called clonotypes with MiXCR, one entry per CDR3 protein. The sample shows fewer than 2,000,000 distinct CDR3 sequences, about 35% of them seen only once. The source of the sample is a study of blood T cells in healthy people across ages. Every sample gave at least 5 micrograms of total RNA when it was extracted. Findings of the study overall: Per million T cells, the diversity of TCR beta decreased roughly linearly as age advanced.

This TCR derives from a woman in her twenties or thirties in good health. Material: blood.

The CDR3 reads CRARGGYEQYF. CDR3 coding DNA: TGCAGAGCGAGGGGCGGGTACGAGCAGTACTTC. The gene calls are TRBV20-1 and TRBJ2-7; tentatively, D is TRBD1 or TRBD2 (5 bases each). CDR1 is DFQATT, CDR2 SNEGSKA, per germline (reference sequence). The CDR3 length is 11 residues.